This record looks at one T cell receptor (beta chain) sequence and its context. The antigen is unknown. The data were taken from a study of T cell responses to AZD1222 COVID-19 vaccine. Using immunoSEQ multiplex PCR, the repertoire was profiled, and TCRdb retains in-frame clones only, with some absent. The data show some 130,000 clones, over 90% seen once. The CDR3 runs 13 residues. Germline CDR1 and CDR2: MNHEY and SVGAGI. V lost 7 bases and J 0 bases, leaving 9 bases between the germline ends. General study results and limits: Clonal diversity was possibly underestimated, and white British individuals and females predominated among donors. The repertoires were collected only after the peak T cell response.

The chain recombines TRBV6-5 with TRBJ1-1; maybe TRBD1 (6 bases). The receptor was derived from an adult in good health. The sample here was peripheral blood, taken on day 0 of AZD1222 vaccination. In DNA form, the CDR3 reads TGTGCCAGCACCAGGGGCCTGAACACTGAAGCTTTCTTT. Its translation: CASTRGLNTEAFF.